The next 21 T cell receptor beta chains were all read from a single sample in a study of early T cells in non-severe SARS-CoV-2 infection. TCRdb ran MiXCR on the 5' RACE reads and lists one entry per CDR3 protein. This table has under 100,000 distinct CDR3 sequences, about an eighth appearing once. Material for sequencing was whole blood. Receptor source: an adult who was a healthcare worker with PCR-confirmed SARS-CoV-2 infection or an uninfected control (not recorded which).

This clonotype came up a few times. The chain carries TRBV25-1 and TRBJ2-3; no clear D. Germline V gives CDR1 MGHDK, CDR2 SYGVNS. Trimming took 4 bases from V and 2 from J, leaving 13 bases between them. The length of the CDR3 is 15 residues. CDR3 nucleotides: TGTGCCAGCAGTGCTAACACTCGATACACAGATACGCAGTATTTT. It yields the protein CASSANTRYTDTQYF.

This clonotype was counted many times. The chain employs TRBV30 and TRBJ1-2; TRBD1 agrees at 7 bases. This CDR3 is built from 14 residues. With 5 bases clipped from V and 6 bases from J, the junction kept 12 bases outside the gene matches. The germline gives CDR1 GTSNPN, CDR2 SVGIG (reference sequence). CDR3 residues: CAWDPGQSSNGYTF. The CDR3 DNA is TGTGCCTGGGACCCGGGACAGAGTAGTAATGGCTACACCTTC. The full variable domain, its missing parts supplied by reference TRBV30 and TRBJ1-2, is SQTIHQWPATLVQPVGSPLSLECTVEGTSNPNLYWYRQAAGRGLQLLFYSVGIGQISSEVPQNLSASRPQDRQFILSSKKLLLSDSGFYLCAWDPGQSSNGYTFGSGTRLTVV.

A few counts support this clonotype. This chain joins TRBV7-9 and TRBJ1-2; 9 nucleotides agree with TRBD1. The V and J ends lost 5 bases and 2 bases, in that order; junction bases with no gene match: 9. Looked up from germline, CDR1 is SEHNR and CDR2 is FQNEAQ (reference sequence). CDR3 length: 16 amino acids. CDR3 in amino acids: CASSAQSGTGNYGYTF. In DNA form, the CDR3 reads TGTGCCAGCAGCGCACAATCCGGGACAGGGAACTATGGCTACACCTTC.

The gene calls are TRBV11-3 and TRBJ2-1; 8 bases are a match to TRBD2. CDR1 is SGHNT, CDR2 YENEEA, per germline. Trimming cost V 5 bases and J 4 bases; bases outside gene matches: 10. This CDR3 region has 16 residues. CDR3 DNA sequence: TGTGCCAGCAGCCGAGATAGCGGGGATACTTACAATGAGCAGTTCTTC. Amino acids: CASSRDSGDTYNEQFF.

The CDR3 nucleotides read TGTGCCAGCAGCGTAGAAGCGGGGGATTACAATGAGCAGTTCTTC. Encoded protein: CASSVEAGDYNEQFF. The chain is built from TRBV9 and TRBJ2-1; 8 bases agree with TRBD2. The CDR3 covers 15 residues. From germline, CDR1 is SGDLS and CDR2 YYNGEE. V dropped 0 bases and J dropped 4; count of bases not matched to a gene: 3.

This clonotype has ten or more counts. The CDR3 is CASSLLGTGLGDLNGYTF. The CDR3 DNA sequence: TGTGCCAGCAGTTTACTAGGGACAGGGTTGGGGGATTTGAATGGCTACACCTTC. This rearrangement joins TRBV27 to TRBJ1-2; the match to TRBD1 covers 9 bases. This CDR3 spans 18 amino acids. Germline V gene lookup returns CDR1 MNHEY and CDR2 SMNVEV (reference sequence). V shed 2 bases, J shed 6 bases, and the junction held 16 bases outside the gene matches.

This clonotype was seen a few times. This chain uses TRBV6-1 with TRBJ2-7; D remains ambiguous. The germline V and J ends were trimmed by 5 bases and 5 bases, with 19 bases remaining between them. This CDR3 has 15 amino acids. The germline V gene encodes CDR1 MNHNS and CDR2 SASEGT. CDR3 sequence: CASSPRLSRIDEQYF. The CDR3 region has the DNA TGTGCCAGCAGTCCCCGTTTGTCGAGGATCGACGAGCAGTACTTC.

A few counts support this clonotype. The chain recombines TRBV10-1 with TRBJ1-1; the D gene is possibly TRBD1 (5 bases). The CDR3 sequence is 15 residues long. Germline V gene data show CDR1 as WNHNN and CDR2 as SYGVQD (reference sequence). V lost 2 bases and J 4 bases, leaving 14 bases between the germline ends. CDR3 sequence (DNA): TGCGCCAGCAGTGAGAGTCCGGGGGGGATCACTGAAGCTTTCTTT. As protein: CASSESPGGITEAFF.

The CDR3 nucleotides are TGCAGCGTTGAGGTAGTTGACAGTCACAATGAGCAGTTCTTC. It codes for CSVEVVDSHNEQFF. The chain carries TRBV29-1 and TRBJ2-1; possibly TRBD1 for D (5 bases). The CDR3 totals 14 residues. Germline V gene lookup returns CDR1 SQVTM and CDR2 ANQGSEA. With 3 bases removed from V and 5 bases from J, the gap between germline ends came to 14 bases.

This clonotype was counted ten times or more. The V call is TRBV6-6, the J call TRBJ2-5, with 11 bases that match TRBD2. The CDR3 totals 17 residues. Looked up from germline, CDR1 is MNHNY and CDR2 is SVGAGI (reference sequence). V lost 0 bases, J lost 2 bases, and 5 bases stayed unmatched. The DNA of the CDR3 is TGTGCCAGCAGTTACTCTCGACTAGCGGGGATGCAAGAGACCCAGTACTTC. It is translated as CASSYSRLAGMQETQYF.

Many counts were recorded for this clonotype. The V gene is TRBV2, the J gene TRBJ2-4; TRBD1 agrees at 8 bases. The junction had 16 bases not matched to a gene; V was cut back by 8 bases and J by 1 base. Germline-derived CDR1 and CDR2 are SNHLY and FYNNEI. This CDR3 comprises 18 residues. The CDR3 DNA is TGTGCCAGCCACTTTAAACCCAGGGGGCCCGGGGCCAAAAACATTCAGTACTTC. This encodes CASHFKPRGPGAKNIQYF.

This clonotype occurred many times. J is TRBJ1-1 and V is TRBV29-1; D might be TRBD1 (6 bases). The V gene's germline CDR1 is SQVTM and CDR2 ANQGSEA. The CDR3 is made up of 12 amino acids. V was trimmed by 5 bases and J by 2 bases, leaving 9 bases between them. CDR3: CSVSRGNTEAFF. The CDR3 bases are TGCAGCGTTTCCAGGGGTAACACTGAAGCTTTCTTT.

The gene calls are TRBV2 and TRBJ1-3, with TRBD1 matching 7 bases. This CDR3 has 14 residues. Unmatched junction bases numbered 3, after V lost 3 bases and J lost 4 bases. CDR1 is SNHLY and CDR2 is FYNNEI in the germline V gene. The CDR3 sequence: CASSDNRGGNTIYF. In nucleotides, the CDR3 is TGTGCCAGCAGTGATAACAGGGGAGGAAACACCATATATTTT.

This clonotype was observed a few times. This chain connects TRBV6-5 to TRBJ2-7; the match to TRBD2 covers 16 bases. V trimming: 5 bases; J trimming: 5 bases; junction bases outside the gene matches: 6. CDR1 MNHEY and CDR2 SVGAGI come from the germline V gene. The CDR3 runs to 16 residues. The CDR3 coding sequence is TGTGCCAGCAGTGCCGGGACTAGCGGGGGGGGGCACGAGCAGTACTTC. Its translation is CASSAGTSGGGHEQYF.

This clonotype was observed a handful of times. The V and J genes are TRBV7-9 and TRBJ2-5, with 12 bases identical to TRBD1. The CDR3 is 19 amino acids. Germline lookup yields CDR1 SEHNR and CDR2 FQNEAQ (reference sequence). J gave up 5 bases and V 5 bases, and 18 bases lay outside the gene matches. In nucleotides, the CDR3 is TGTGCCAGCAGCAGATGGGACAGGGGGCGCCGACCCCCCCGGGAGACCCAGTACTTC. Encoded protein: CASSRWDRGRRPPRETQYF.

This CDR3 reads CSARDAPDSNYGYTF. The CDR3 DNA reads TGCAGTGCTAGAGATGCCCCGGACTCGAACTATGGCTACACCTTC. This chain joins TRBV20-1 and TRBJ1-2; no definite D call. Germline V gives CDR1 DFQATT, CDR2 SNEGSKA (reference sequence). The CDR3 has 15 residues. Trimming left V 0 bases short and J 2 bases short, with 13 bases between.

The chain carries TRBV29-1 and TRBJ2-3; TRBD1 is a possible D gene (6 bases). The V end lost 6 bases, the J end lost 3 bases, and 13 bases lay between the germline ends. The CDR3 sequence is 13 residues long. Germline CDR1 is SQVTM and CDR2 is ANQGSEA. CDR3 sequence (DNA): TGCAGCGTAGACAGGAAAGGGACAGATACGCAGTATTTT. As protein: CSVDRKGTDTQYF.

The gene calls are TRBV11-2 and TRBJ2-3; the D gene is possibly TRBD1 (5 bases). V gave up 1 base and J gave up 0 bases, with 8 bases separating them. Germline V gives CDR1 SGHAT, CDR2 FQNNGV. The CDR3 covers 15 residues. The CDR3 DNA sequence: TGTGCCAGCAGCTTAGGGGGCCGGAGCACAGATACGCAGTATTTT. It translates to CASSLGGRSTDTQYF.

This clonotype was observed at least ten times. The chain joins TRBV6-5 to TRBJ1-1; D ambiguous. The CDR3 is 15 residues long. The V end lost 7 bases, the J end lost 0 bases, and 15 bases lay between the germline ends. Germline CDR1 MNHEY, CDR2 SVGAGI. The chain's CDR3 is CASKPGGSMNTEAFF. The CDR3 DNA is TGTGCCAGCAAACCAGGCGGATCCATGAACACTGAAGCTTTCTTT.

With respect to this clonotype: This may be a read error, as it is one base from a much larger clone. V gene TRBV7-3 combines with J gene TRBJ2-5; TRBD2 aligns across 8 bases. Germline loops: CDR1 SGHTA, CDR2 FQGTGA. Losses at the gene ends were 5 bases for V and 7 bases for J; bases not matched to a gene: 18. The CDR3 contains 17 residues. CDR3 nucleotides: TGTGCCAGCAGCCCCGGGAGTGGTCTAGCGGGCGGTGGGACCCAGTACTTC. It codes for CASSPGSGLAGGGTQYF. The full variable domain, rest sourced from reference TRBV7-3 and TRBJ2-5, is GAGVSQTPSNKVTEKGKYVELRCDPISGHTALYWYRQSLGQGPEFLIYFQGTGAADDSGLPNDRFFAVRPEGSVSTLKIQRTERGDSAVYLCASSPGSGLAGGGTQYFGPGTRLLVL.

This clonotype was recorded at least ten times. The CDR3 nucleotides read TGTGCCAGCAGTTTAGGTAGACAGGGGTACAATGAGCAGTTCTTC. Its protein product is CASSLGRQGYNEQFF. The chain carries TRBV12-3 or TRBV12-4 and TRBJ2-1, with 8 bases aligning to TRBD1. This CDR3 has 15 amino acids. The J segment lost 4 bases and the V segment lost 1 base, leaving 3 bases of the junction unmatched.